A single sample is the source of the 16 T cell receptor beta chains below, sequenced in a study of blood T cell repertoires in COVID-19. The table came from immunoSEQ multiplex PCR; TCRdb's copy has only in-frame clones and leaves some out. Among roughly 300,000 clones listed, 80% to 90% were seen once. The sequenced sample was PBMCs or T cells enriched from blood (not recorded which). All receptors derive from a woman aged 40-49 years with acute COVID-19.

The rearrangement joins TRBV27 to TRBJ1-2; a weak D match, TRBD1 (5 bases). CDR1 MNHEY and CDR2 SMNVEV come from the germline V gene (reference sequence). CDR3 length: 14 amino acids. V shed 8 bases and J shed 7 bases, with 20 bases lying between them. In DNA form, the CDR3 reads TGTGCCAGCGGGACGGACGGGATGGGAGGTGGCTACACCTTC. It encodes CASGTDGMGGGYTF.

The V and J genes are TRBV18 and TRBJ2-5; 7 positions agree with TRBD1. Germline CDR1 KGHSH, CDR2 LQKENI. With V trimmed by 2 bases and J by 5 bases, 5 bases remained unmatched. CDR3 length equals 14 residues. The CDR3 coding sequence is TGTGCCAGCTCACCAATAGGGGGCGCGGAGACCCAGTACTTC. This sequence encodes CASSPIGGAETQYF.

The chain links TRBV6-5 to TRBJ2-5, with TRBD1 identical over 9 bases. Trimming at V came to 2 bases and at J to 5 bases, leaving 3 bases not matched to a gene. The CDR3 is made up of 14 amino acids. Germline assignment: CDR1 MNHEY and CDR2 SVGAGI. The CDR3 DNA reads TGTGCCAGCAGTTACGAGACAGGGGGGGAGACCCAGTACTTC. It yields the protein CASSYETGGETQYF.

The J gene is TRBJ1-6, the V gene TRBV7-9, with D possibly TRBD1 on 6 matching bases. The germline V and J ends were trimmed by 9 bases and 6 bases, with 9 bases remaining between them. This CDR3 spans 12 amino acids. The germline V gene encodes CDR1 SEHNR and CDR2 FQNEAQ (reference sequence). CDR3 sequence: CASRQVNSPLHF. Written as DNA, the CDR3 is TGTGCCAGTAGACAGGTTAATTCACCCCTCCACTTT.

The CDR3 loop reads CASVTRMDNSPLHF. The CDR3 nucleotides are TGTGCCAGCGTGACACGGATGGATAATTCACCCCTCCACTTT. The chain couples TRBV18 to TRBJ1-6; unclear D gene. In germline, CDR1 is KGHSH, CDR2 LQKENI. The germline V and J ends were trimmed by 8 bases and 5 bases, with 13 bases remaining between them. The CDR3 totals 14 residues.

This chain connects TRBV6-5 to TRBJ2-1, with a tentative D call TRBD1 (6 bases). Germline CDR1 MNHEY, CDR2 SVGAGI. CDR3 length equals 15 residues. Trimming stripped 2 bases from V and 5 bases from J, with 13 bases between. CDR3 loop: CASSYHQTGNNEQFF. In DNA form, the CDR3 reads TGTGCCAGCAGTTACCATCAAACAGGGAACAATGAGCAGTTCTTC.

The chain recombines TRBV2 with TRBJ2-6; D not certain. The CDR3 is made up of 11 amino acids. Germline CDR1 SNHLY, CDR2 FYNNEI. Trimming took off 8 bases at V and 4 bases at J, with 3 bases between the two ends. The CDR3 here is CASRGANVLTF. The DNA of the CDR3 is TGTGCCAGCCGGGGGGCCAACGTCCTGACTTTC. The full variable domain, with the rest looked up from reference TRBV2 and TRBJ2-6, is EPEVTQTPSHQVTQMGQEVILRCVPISNHLYFYWYRQILGQKVEFLVSFYNNEISEKSEIFDDQFSVERPDGSNFTLKIRSTKLEDSAMYFCASRGANVLTFGAGSRLTVL.

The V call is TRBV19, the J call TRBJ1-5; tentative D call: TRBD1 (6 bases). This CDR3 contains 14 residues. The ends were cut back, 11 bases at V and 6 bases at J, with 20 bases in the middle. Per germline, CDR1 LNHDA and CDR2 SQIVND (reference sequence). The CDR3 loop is CAPLGGARFQPQHF. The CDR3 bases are TGTGCCCCCCTTGGGGGGGCGCGGTTTCAGCCCCAGCATTTT.

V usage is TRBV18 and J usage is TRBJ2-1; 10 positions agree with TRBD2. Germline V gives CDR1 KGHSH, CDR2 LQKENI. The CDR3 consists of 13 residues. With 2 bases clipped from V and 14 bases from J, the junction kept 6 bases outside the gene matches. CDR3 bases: TGTGCCAGCTCACCAGAGCTAGCGGGAGAGGAGTTCTTC. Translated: CASSPELAGEEFF. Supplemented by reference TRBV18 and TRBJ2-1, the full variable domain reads NAGVMQNPRHLVRRRGQEARLRCSPMKGHSHVYWYRQLPEEGLKFMVYLQKENIIDESGMPKERFSAEFPKEGPSILRIQQVVRGDSAAYFCASSPELAGEEFFGPGTRLTVL.

CDR3 nucleotide sequence: TGTGCCATCGGCCTGGGCGGGAGCTCCTACGAGCAGTACTTC. Translated: CAIGLGGSSYEQYF. The chain has TRBV10-3 and TRBJ2-7; 7 bases are a match to TRBD2. V lost 8 bases, J lost 0 bases, and 7 bases stayed unmatched. CDR3 size: 14 residues. CDR1 and CDR2 (germline): ENHRY, SYGVKD.

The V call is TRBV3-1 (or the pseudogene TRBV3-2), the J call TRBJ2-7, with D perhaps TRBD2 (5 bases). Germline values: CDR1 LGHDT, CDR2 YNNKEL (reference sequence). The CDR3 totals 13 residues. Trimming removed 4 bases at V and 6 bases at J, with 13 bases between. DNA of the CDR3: TGTGCCAGCAGCCCGTCTGCGGGCCGCGAGCAGTACTTC. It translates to CASSPSAGREQYF.

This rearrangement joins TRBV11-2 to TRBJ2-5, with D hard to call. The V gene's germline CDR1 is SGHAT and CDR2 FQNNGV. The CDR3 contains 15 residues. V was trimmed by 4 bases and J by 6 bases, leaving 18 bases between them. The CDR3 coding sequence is TGTGCCAGCAGCTCTCAGGCATCATCCCTAAAGACCCAGTACTTC. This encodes CASSSQASSLKTQYF. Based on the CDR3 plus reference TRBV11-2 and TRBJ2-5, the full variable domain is EAGVAQSPRYKIIEKRQSVAFWCNPISGHATLYWYQQILGQGPKLLIQFQNNGVVDDSQLPKDRFSAERLKGVDSTLKIQPAKLEDSAVYLCASSSQASSLKTQYFGPGTRLLVL.

CDR3 loop: CASSSGTVAYEQYF. In DNA, the CDR3 is TGTGCCAGCTCATCCGGGACAGTGGCCTACGAGCAGTACTTC. This chain uses TRBV18 with TRBJ2-7; 7 bases match TRBD1. Germline-derived CDR1 and CDR2 are KGHSH and LQKENI. Trimming removed 5 bases from V and 2 bases from J; junction bases left unmatched: 6. The length of the CDR3 is 14 residues.

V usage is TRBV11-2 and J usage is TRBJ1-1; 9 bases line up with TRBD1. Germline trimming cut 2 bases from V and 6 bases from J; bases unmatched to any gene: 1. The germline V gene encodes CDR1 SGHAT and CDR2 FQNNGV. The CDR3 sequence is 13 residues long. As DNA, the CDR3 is TGTGCCAGCAGCTTAAGGACAGGGGCTGAAGCTTTCTTT. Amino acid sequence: CASSLRTGAEAFF.

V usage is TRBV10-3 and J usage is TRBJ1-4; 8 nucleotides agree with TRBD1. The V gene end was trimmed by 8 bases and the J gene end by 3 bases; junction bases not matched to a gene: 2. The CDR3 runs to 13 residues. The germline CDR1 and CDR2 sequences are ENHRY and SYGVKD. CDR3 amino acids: CAIQDRANEKLFF. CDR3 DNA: TGTGCCATCCAGGACAGGGCTAATGAAAAACTGTTTTTT.

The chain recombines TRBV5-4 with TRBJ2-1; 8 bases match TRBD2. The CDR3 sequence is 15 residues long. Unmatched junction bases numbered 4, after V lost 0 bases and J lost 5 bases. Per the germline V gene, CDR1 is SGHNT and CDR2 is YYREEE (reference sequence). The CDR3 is CASSLVTSGNNEQFF. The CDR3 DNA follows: TGTGCCAGCAGCTTGGTAACTAGCGGAAACAATGAGCAGTTCTTC.